This T cell receptor (beta chain) was identified during a study of immune evolution from preneoplasia to lung adenocarcinoma. Trimming stripped 6 bases from V and 2 bases from J, with 7 bases between. The CDR3 has 11 amino acids. The V gene's germline CDR1 is DFQATT and CDR2 SNEGSKA (reference sequence). The table came from immunoSEQ multiplex PCR; TCRdb's copy has only in-frame clones and leaves some out. The sample has about 7,400 clones; roughly three quarters are singletons. The V gene is TRBV20-1, the J gene TRBJ2-5; no definite D call. Sequencing used FFPE minimally invasive lung adenocarcinoma tissue. The TCR originated in a person between 65 and 79 years old with lung adenocarcinoma. The DNA for the CDR3 is TGCAGTGCCCACCGACAAGAGACCCAGTACTTC. Translated: CSAHRQETQYF.